The source of this TCR beta chain is a study of vaccination effects on CD4 cells after COVID-19. Study-wide findings and caveats: Cross-reactivity toward common cold coronaviruses was confined to only 1 of 255 vaccine-induced clones in healthy vaccinees.

Profiled with immunoSEQ multiplex PCR; TCRdb holds only in-frame clones, not every one. The sample holds roughly 65,000 clones; around 76% are singletons and the top ten take around 2.7%. Antigen-specific CD4+ T cells were expanded with viral peptide pools in the ViraFEST assay before sequencing. With roughly 10 days of culture completed, CD4+ T cells were isolated. Nobody among the vaccine recipients had prior SARS-CoV-2 infection (nucleocapsid antibodies were negative). Wells containing a few million PBMC each were cultured with around 9.1 IU/ml IL-2 and 8 to 10 ug/ml peptides. Cultures got half-medium changes with IL-2 on days 3 and 7. Per the germline V gene, CDR1 is SGHAT and CDR2 is FQNNGV. The CDR3 runs to 17 residues. J gave up 0 bases and V 2 bases, and 9 bases lay outside the gene matches. This clone occurred once. The antigen remains unidentified.

The gene calls are TRBV11-2 and TRBJ1-2, with 7 bases that match TRBD1. This clonotype was obtained from a human donor who received a COVID-19 vaccine. The sample in question was CD4+ T cells from PBMCs cultured with HCoV-NL63 spike peptides, obtained before COVID-19 vaccination. The CDR3 protein is CASSLWTGGRANYGYTF. The CDR3 DNA sequence: TGTGCCAGCAGCTTATGGACAGGAGGCAGAGCTAACTATGGCTACACCTTC.